The T cell receptor beta chain described here comes from a study of CD8 T cells in ankylosing spondylitis. General observations from the study: Significantly higher representation of disease-linked clones was reported for matched ankylosing spondylitis synovial fluid.

This clonotype was counted at least ten times. Its target is not known. This CDR3 region has 14 residues. The V gene lost 4 bases and the J gene lost 0 bases, with 8 bases spanning the gap. Germline CDR1 reads SGHDT; CDR2 reads YYEEEE. 5'-RACE, quantitative and with molecular barcodes, yielded the TCR beta libraries. Via MiXCR, TCRdb re-called the 5' RACE reads, giving one row per CDR3 protein. The sample yields under 150,000 distinct CDR3 sequences, around 9.7% seen once. Sequences were obtained from blood, either unsorted or a sorted T cell fraction (not recorded which). V gene TRBV5-6 combines with J gene TRBJ1-5; D call uncertain. This clonotype was sampled from a male donor with ankylosing spondylitis or in good health (not recorded which). The CDR3 reads CASSISYSNQPQHF. CDR3 DNA: TGTGCCAGCAGCATTTCCTATAGCAATCAGCCCCAGCATTTT.